The source of this TCR beta chain is a study of T cells in Graves' hyperthyroidism and ophthalmopathy. Germline CDR1 reads MNHEY; CDR2 reads SVGAGI. The V gene lost 4 bases and the J gene lost 4 bases, with 20 bases spanning the gap. This CDR3 has 17 residues. What was amplified from RNA transcripts were TCR beta CDR3 regions. The HTBI primer set served for first-round RT-PCR of the TCR CDR3. TCRdb recomputed calls from the multiplex PCR reads with MiXCR, one row per CDR3 protein. Of hundreds of thousands of distinct CDR3 sequences detected, roughly 21% appear once; the ten largest clones hold 40% to 50%.

The gene calls are TRBV6-5 and TRBJ2-1, with D tentatively TRBD2 (5 bases). The receptor was isolated from a man between 35 and 55 years old with Graves' ophthalmopathy. Sequenced input: blood. CDR3: CASSSSRGQSLYNEQFF. Written as DNA, the CDR3 is TGTGCCAGCAGTTCCAGTCGAGGGCAGAGTTTGTACAATGAGCAGTTCTTC.